This is a list of T cell receptor beta chains from one sample in a study of shared clonotypes between healthy human individuals. The protocol was immunoSEQ multiplex PCR, while the TCRdb copy is restricted to in-frame clones and leaves out a portion. The sample includes over 400,000 clones, around 73% of them seen just once. Specimen: PBMCs. All receptors come from a woman between 35 and 50 years old in good health. Some clones in this sample may be carry-over from other donors' samples. Both conserved end residues are part of each CDR3. Fields, in order: J gene, V gene, clone size, D gene, CDR3 protein, CDR3 DNA. A D gene is named only where the DNA matches it firmly. Where a row states a size, it is once, few, many or the class of an expanded clone; other rows omit it.

>TRBJ1-1|TRBV27|few|.
CASSEFRGEAFF
TGTGCCAGCAGTGAGTTTAGGGGGGAAGCTTTCTTT
>TRBJ2-1|TRBV28|.|.
CASSYSAVYNEQFF
TGTGCCAGCAGCTACTCTGCCGTCTACAATGAGCAGTTCTTC
>TRBJ1-1|TRBV30|few|TRBD1
CAWSPGQAEAEAFF
TGTGCCTGGAGTCCCGGACAGGCGGAGGCTGAAGCTTTCTTT
>TRBJ2-7|TRBV28|.|.
CASKTRGLNEQYF
TGTGCCAGCAAAACTCGAGGGCTCAACGAGCAGTACTTC
>TRBJ1-2|TRBV28|.|.
CASQIGGRLNYGYTF
TGTGCCAGCCAGATAGGAGGGCGACTTAACTATGGCTACACCTTC
>TRBJ2-7|TRBV28|once|TRBD1
CASSLAGGWGEQYF
TGTGCCAGCAGTCTGGCAGGGGGCTGGGGCGAGCAGTACTTC
>TRBJ1-5|TRBV28|.|.
CASSLTDQPQHF
TGTGCCAGCAGCCTGACCGATCAGCCCCAGCATTTT
>TRBJ2-1|TRBV5-1|many|TRBD2
CASSQDRLASNNEQFF
TGCGCCAGCAGCCAAGATCGACTAGCCTCAAACAATGAGCAGTTCTTC
>TRBJ1-5|TRBV19|.|TRBD1
CASSKDRYNQPQHF
TGTGCCAGTAGTAAGGACAGGTACAATCAGCCCCAGCATTTT
>TRBJ2-5|TRBV7-2|.|TRBD2
CASSLFRGVLYF
TGTGCCAGCAGCTTGTTCCGGGGGGTTTTATACTTC
>TRBJ2-3|TRBV30|.|TRBD1
CAWDRGSSTDTQYF
TGTGCCTGGGACAGGGGGTCCAGCACAGATACGCAGTATTTT
>TRBJ2-7|TRBV6-6|once|.
CASSYSGASDEQYF
TGTGCCAGCAGTTACTCCGGGGCCTCCGACGAGCAGTACTTC
>TRBJ2-3|TRBV18|once|.
CASSADTQYF
TGTGCCAGCTCAGCAGATACGCAGTATTTT
>TRBJ2-1|TRBV7-9|.|.
CASSLADGTKRNRLFF
TGTGCCAGCAGCTTAGCGGATGGGACCAAACGTAATCGGCTGTTCTTC
>TRBJ1-1|TRBV10-3|.|.
CAISESSGAAAEAFF
TGTGCCATCAGTGAGTCTTCGGGGGCGGCGGCTGAAGCTTTCTTT
>TRBJ2-5|TRBV5-1|.|.
CASSLQETQYF
TGCGCCAGCAGCCTTCAAGAGACCCAGTACTTC
>TRBJ2-2|TRBV15|many|.
CATSRGDRRDTGELFF
TGTGCCACCAGCAGAGGTGACAGGAGGGACACCGGGGAGCTGTTTTTT
>TRBJ1-2|TRBV11-2|.|.
CASSSTGYGYTF
TGTGCCAGCAGCTCGACCGGGTATGGCTACACCTTC
>TRBJ2-1|TRBV4-1|.|.
CASSHLGLRYNEQFF
TGCGCCAGCAGCCATCTGGGACTGCGCTACAATGAGCAGTTCTTC
>TRBJ2-3|TRBV4-1|.|TRBD2
CASSQLAGESTDTQYF
TGCGCCAGCAGCCAACTAGCGGGAGAGTCCACAGATACGCAGTATTTT
>TRBJ2-3|TRBV11-2|once|.
CASSLGAGTVDHTQYF
TGTGCCAGCAGCTTAGGGGCCGGGACGGTCGATCATACGCAGTATTTT
>TRBJ1-5|TRBV27|.|TRBD1
CASGTGKRPQHF
TGTGCCAGCGGGACAGGGAAACGGCCCCAGCATTTT
>TRBJ1-1|TRBV28|.|.
CASSLGDLNTEAFF
TGTGCCAGCAGTTTAGGAGATTTGAACACTGAAGCTTTCTTT
>TRBJ2-3|TRBV6-6|.|.
CASSYSRPEDTQYF
TGTGCCAGCAGTTACTCGAGGCCGGAAGATACGCAGTATTTT
>TRBJ1-4|TRBV10-3|.|.
CAISESRGFATNEKLFF
TGTGCCATCAGTGAGTCGCGTGGGTTTGCAACTAATGAAAAACTGTTTTTT
>TRBJ2-1|TRBV29-1|.|.
CSVRDLPGEQFF
TGCAGCGTTAGGGACCTCCCCGGGGAGCAGTTCTTC
>TRBJ2-3|TRBV18|.|TRBD2
CASSPRLAGATDTQYF
TGTGCCAGCTCGCCACGACTAGCGGGAGCCACAGATACGCAGTATTTT
>TRBJ1-2|TRBV29-1|.|TRBD1
CSVDGTGANGYTF
TGCAGCGTAGATGGGACAGGGGCCAATGGCTACACCTTC
>TRBJ1-1|TRBV7-2|.|.
CASSLAGRNTEAFF
TGTGCCAGCAGCTTAGCAGGGAGGAACACTGAAGCTTTCTTT
>TRBJ2-1|TRBV11-2|.|TRBD1
CASSLGGTGGMDEQFF
TGTGCCAGCAGCTTAGGAGGGACAGGGGGCATGGATGAGCAGTTCTTC
>TRBJ1-1|TRBV9|few|.
CASSATRGGEAFF
TGTGCCAGCAGCGCAACCCGCGGGGGTGAAGCTTTCTTT
>TRBJ2-7|TRBV7-3|few|.
CASSPGTAEYEQYF
TGTGCCAGCAGTCCAGGGACCGCAGAATACGAGCAGTACTTC
>TRBJ2-6|TRBV7-8|.|.
CASSFGGVLTF
TGTGCCAGCAGCTTCGGAGGGGTCCTGACTTTC
>TRBJ2-2|TRBV15|.|TRBD2
CATSRLAGTTGELFF
TGTGCCACCAGCAGACTAGCGGGGACCACCGGGGAGCTGTTTTTT
>TRBJ1-2|TRBV19|.|.
CASCHGAGPNYGYTF
TGTGCCAGTTGCCATGGAGCCGGACCGAACTATGGCTACACCTTC
>TRBJ2-2|TRBV10-3|.|TRBD2
CAISASGRNTGELFF
TGTGCCATCAGCGCTAGCGGGAGAAACACCGGGGAGCTGTTTTTT
>TRBJ1-1|TRBV18|.|.
CASSDGKQGGNTEAFF
TGTGCCAGCTCAGACGGAAAGCAGGGCGGGAACACTGAAGCTTTCTTT